The TCR beta chain described here comes from a study of siplizumab effects on memory and regulatory T cells. Study-level results: The alloresponse seemed to draw substantially on naive T cells, which appeared more diverse than memory cells. The mean Treg-derived percentage of mappable alloreactive CD4+ clones was about 70% with siplizumab compared with approximately 30% in controls. No naive or memory phenotype could be assigned to roughly 80-97% of proliferating clones.

The CDR3 sequence is 13 residues long. V lost 4 bases and J 5 bases, leaving 12 bases between the germline ends. Per germline, CDR1 GTSNPN and CDR2 SVGIG (reference sequence). On this clone: Its antigen remains unknown.

Generated by immunoSEQ multiplex PCR, the TCRdb table keeps only in-frame clones and is missing some. The table has roughly 62,000 clones, roughly 93% seen once. This chain uses TRBV30 with TRBJ2-1; a weak D match, TRBD1 (5 bases). The sequence came from a human donor in good health. The sequenced sample was CD8+ T cells sorted from blood. The CDR3 sequence is CAWTTGRNNEQFF. CDR3 nucleotide sequence: TGTGCCTGGACAACAGGTCGTAACAATGAGCAGTTCTTC.